The source of this T cell receptor beta chain is a study of T cells after yellow fever vaccination. Regarding the study as a whole: Clonotype sharing between CD4 and CD8 compartments was small. Subsequent booster samples again held most clones from primary vaccination (less than 98% CD4, approximately 85% CD8).

The CDR3 runs 17 residues. The germline gives CDR1 SGDLS, CDR2 YYNGEE. The ends were cut back, 0 bases at V and 2 bases at J, with 16 bases in the middle. One entry per CDR3 protein results from TCRdb running MiXCR on the 5' RACE reads. This table holds 170,000 or so distinct CDR3 sequences, roughly 6.2% found once. This clonotype was detected many times. Its specificity is unknown. This TCR derives from a man aged 18 to 29 who received the YFV17D yellow fever vaccine. Sequenced here: CD4+ T cells sorted from PBMCs, sampled on the day of the first yellow fever vaccination. V and J are TRBV9 and TRBJ2-3, with D possibly matching TRBD2 (6 bases). The CDR3 DNA sequence: TGTGCCAGCAGCGTAGATGGAAAGATAGCGGCCACAGATACGCAGTATTTT. This translates into CASSVDGKIAATDTQYF.